The source of this T cell receptor (beta chain) is a study of T cell responses to AZD1222 COVID-19 vaccine. CDR1 and CDR2 from the germline V gene are SGHTA and FQGNSA. The V gene end was trimmed by 1 base and the J gene end by 6 bases; junction bases not matched to a gene: 0. This CDR3 has 14 amino acids. Measured with immunoSEQ multiplex PCR; TCRdb has only the in-frame clones, and not every one. The sample has about 150,000 clones; about 93% are singletons. This clone has more than one count but fewer than ten. This sequence joins TRBV7-2 and TRBJ2-7; TRBD2 matches 13 bases. The source material was peripheral blood, sampled on day 0 of AZD1222 vaccination. The TCR sequence derives from an adult in good health. The CDR3, as DNA: TGTGCCAGCAGCTTAGGACTAGCGGGAGGCGAGCAGTACTTC. This sequence encodes CASSLGLAGGEQYF. The full variable domain, in which reference TRBV7-2 and TRBJ2-7 provide the parts outside the CDR3, is GAGVSQSPSNKVTEKGKDVELRCDPISGHTALYWYRQSLGQGLEFLIYFQGNSAPDKSGLPSDRFSAERTGGSVSTLTIQRTQQEDSAVYLCASSLGLAGGEQYFGPGTRLTVT.